A selection of T cell receptor beta chains follows, all from one sample in a study of blood T cell repertoires in COVID-19. Sequencing used immunoSEQ multiplex PCR; TCRdb keeps in-frame clones, though not all of them. Among about 310,000 clones listed, 90% were seen once. Sequencing was performed on peripheral blood. The receptors originated from a woman in her forties with COVID-19, enrolled during active disease. Each CDR3 is given with its conserved first and last residue. The D gene is left open where the match is weak. Size is stated for part of the rows, as once, few or many counts, or as a class when the clone is expanded.

- TRBJ1-6 - TRBV27 CASSLRQRNSPLHF TGTGCCAGCAGTTTGAGACAGCGTAATTCACCCCTCCACTTT
- TRBJ1-2 - TRBV18 CASSPRGINYGYTF TGTGCCAGCTCACCCCGGGGGATTAACTATGGCTACACCTTC
- TRBJ1-1 - TRBV28 CASKDRNTEAFF TGTGCCAGCAAGGACAGAAACACTGAAGCTTTCTTT
- TRBJ1-2 - TRBV6-1 CASSEGGAPYGYTF TGTGCCAGCAGTGAAGGCGGGGCCCCCTATGGCTACACCTTC
- TRBJ1-6 - TRBV7-2 CASSRGGGGNSPLHF TGTGCCAGCAGCCGTGGGGGGGGCGGAAATTCACCCCTCCACTTT
TRBD1 TRBJ2-2 - TRBV30 CAWRKTGGSGELFF TGTGCCTGGCGAAAGACAGGGGGTTCCGGGGAGCTGTTTTTT
TRBD2 TRBJ2-7 - TRBV9 CASSPQRGGGLSYEQYF TGTGCCAGCAGCCCACAGCGCGGGGGGGGTCTCTCCTACGAGCAGTACTTC
TRBD1 TRBJ1-1 - TRBV9 CASSAPGQGFMNTEAFF TGTGCCAGCAGCGCTCCGGGACAGGGCTTCATGAACACTGAAGCTTTCTTT
- TRBJ1-1 - TRBV10-3 CAIRGRTNTEAFF TGTGCCATCAGGGGGAGGACGAACACTGAAGCTTTCTTT
- TRBJ1-5 - TRBV5-4 CASSFSGGAVDQPQHF TGTGCCAGCAGCTTCTCGGGGGGGGCCGTGGATCAGCCCCAGCATTTT
- TRBJ1-1 few TRBV18 CASSPGLNTEAFF TGTGCCAGCTCACCAGGGCTGAACACTGAAGCTTTCTTT
TRBD2 TRBJ2-2 - TRBV7-3 CASSLKRGGRGTGELFF TGTGCCAGCAGCTTAAAGCGGGGGGGCCGCGGCACCGGGGAGCTGTTTTTT
- TRBJ2-3 - TRBV4-3 CASSQLRGDTQYF TGCGCCAGCAGCCAACTAAGGGGCGATACGCAGTATTTT
- TRBJ2-1 - TRBV7-3 CASSFGGDEQFF TGTGCCAGCAGCTTCGGCGGGGATGAGCAGTTCTTC
TRBD2 TRBJ2-3 - TRBV28 CASKVAGISTDTQYF TGTGCCAGCAAGGTAGCGGGGATTAGCACAGATACGCAGTATTTT
- TRBJ2-3 - TRBV19 CASNRGDISVTSSTDTQYF TGTGCCAGTAATCGAGGGGACATTAGCGTGACGTCTAGCACAGATACGCAGTATTTT
TRBD1 TRBJ2-3 - TRBV5-1 CASSLKGQVETDTQYF TGCGCCAGCAGCTTGAAGGGACAGGTGGAGACAGATACGCAGTATTTT
- TRBJ2-2 - TRBV4-3 CASSQAGVNTGELFF TGCGCCAGCAGCCAGGCCGGGGTTAACACCGGGGAGCTGTTTTTT
- TRBJ2-6 - TRBV9 CASSVAGGKTGANVLTF TGTGCCAGCAGCGTAGCTGGCGGAAAGACCGGGGCCAACGTCCTGACTTTC
TRBD1 TRBJ1-4 few TRBV4-3 CASSDRATNEKLFF TGCGCCAGCAGCGACAGGGCAACTAATGAAAAACTGTTTTTT
- TRBJ2-2 - TRBV5-1 CASSPTGVANTGELFF TGCGCCAGCAGCCCGACCGGGGTGGCGAACACCGGGGAGCTGTTTTTT
- TRBJ2-5 - TRBV3-1/TRBV3-2 CASRFRGEETQYF TGTGCCAGCAGATTCAGGGGAGAGGAGACCCAGTACTTC
- TRBJ1-6 - TRBV28 CASSLLGGSSPLHF TGTGCCAGCAGTTTATTGGGGGGTAGTTCACCCCTCCACTTT
- TRBJ2-7 - TRBV12-5 CASGLVTEAEVLSYEQYF TGTGCTAGTGGTTTGGTCACTGAAGCGGAAGTCCTGTCCTACGAGCAGTACTTC
TRBD2 TRBJ2-3 - TRBV27 CASSFGTSGTDTQYF TGTGCCAGCAGTTTCGGGACTAGCGGAACAGATACGCAGTATTTT
TRBD2 TRBJ2-2 once TRBV7-2 CASSLAAGANTGELFF TGTGCCAGCAGCTTAGCAGCGGGGGCGAACACCGGGGAGCTGTTTTTT
- TRBJ1-3 - TRBV7-2 CASSPPRSGNTIYF TGTGCCAGCAGCCCCCCTCGGTCTGGAAACACCATATATTTT